Listed below are T cell receptor beta chains from one sample, sequenced in a study of T cell repertoires in cytomegalovirus infection. No cognate antigen is known for these TCRs. In TCRdb, the reads were re-called with MiXCR into one record per CDR3 protein. The top ten hold roughly 12% of the sample, which has 830,000 or so distinct CDR3 sequences, 32% seen once. Sequencing was performed on cultured CD8+ T cells from PBMCs, taken from culture after CMV antigen stimulation. Receptor source: a human donor in good health (CMV status not recorded). Some clones in this sample may be carry-over from other donors' samples. CDR3s include the opening cysteine and the closing phenylalanine or tryptophan. Fields, in order: V gene, CDR3 length, J gene, CDR3 protein.

v_call: TRBV20-1; cdr3_length: 15; j_call: TRBJ1-1; cdr3_aa: CSARTSQGINTEAFF
v_call: TRBV7-2; cdr3_length: 15; j_call: TRBJ2-3; cdr3_aa: CASSRTSSSTDTQYF
v_call: TRBV28; cdr3_length: 13; j_call: TRBJ1-1; cdr3_aa: CALSGASNTEAFF
v_call: TRBV4-1; cdr3_length: 16; j_call: TRBJ2-1; cdr3_aa: CASSRLLAGGDNEQFF
v_call: TRBV4-3; cdr3_length: 15; j_call: TRBJ1-1; cdr3_aa: CASSQDGLMNTEAFF
v_call: TRBV7-6; cdr3_length: 16; j_call: TRBJ2-5; cdr3_aa: CASSSRVAGVQETQYF
v_call: TRBV7-9; cdr3_length: 17; j_call: TRBJ1-4; cdr3_aa: CASSLVGVIATNEKLFF
v_call: TRBV7-2; cdr3_length: 14; j_call: TRBJ2-2; cdr3_aa: CASSLVRNTGELFF
v_call: TRBV19; cdr3_length: 12; j_call: TRBJ2-1; cdr3_aa: CASGQGANEQFF
v_call: TRBV5-1; cdr3_length: 15; j_call: TRBJ1-1; cdr3_aa: CASTAENRGGSEAFF
v_call: TRBV29-1; cdr3_length: 14; j_call: TRBJ2-7; cdr3_aa: CSVPYGGADYEQYF
v_call: TRBV20-1; cdr3_length: 11; j_call: TRBJ2-1; cdr3_aa: CSAGELNEQFF
v_call: TRBV29-1; cdr3_length: 13; j_call: TRBJ2-5; cdr3_aa: CSVDGQNQETQYF
v_call: TRBV9; cdr3_length: 15; j_call: TRBJ1-4; cdr3_aa: CASSTQPEGNEKLFF
v_call: TRBV2; cdr3_length: 12; j_call: TRBJ1-2; cdr3_aa: CALPRISHGYTF
v_call: TRBV6-5; cdr3_length: 11; j_call: TRBJ2-3; cdr3_aa: CASGGPLTQYF
v_call: TRBV7-9; cdr3_length: 13; j_call: TRBJ1-4; cdr3_aa: CASRPTTNEKLFF
v_call: TRBV4-1; cdr3_length: 15; j_call: TRBJ1-1; cdr3_aa: CASSQEMAGITEAFF
v_call: TRBV12-3/TRBV12-4; cdr3_length: 14; j_call: TRBJ1-1; cdr3_aa: CASNKRGESTEAFF
v_call: TRBV19; cdr3_length: 12; j_call: TRBJ1-2; cdr3_aa: CASRDRYYGYTF
v_call: TRBV6-5; cdr3_length: 15; j_call: TRBJ1-4; cdr3_aa: CASSAAGYLNEKLFF
v_call: TRBV2; cdr3_length: 12; j_call: TRBJ2-3; cdr3_aa: CASSDSSWPRYF
v_call: TRBV19; cdr3_length: 21; j_call: TRBJ2-1; cdr3_aa: CASSIIGGGRPDPGSYNEQFF
v_call: TRBV10-2; cdr3_length: 13; j_call: TRBJ2-1; cdr3_aa: CASRDTSYNEQFF
v_call: TRBV5-6; cdr3_length: 15; j_call: TRBJ1-2; cdr3_aa: CASSDGTGVRNGYTF
v_call: TRBV7-9; cdr3_length: 17; j_call: TRBJ2-2; cdr3_aa: CASSLGYRDKDTGELFF
v_call: TRBV7-3; cdr3_length: 16; j_call: TRBJ2-1; cdr3_aa: CASSLTRQGSGNEQFF
v_call: TRBV7-9; cdr3_length: 12; j_call: TRBJ1-2; cdr3_aa: CASSNEVYGYTF
v_call: TRBV7-9; cdr3_length: 15; j_call: TRBJ2-1; cdr3_aa: CASSNSGGTYNEQFF
v_call: TRBV6-2/TRBV6-3; cdr3_length: 14; j_call: TRBJ2-7; cdr3_aa: CASSYSGESHEQYF
v_call: TRBV10-3; cdr3_length: 12; j_call: TRBJ2-1; cdr3_aa: CAIRVANNEQFF
v_call: TRBV7-8; cdr3_length: 17; j_call: TRBJ1-6; cdr3_aa: CASSLRAPPRSHSPLHF
v_call: TRBV27; cdr3_length: 14; j_call: TRBJ2-5; cdr3_aa: CASSLSMGGETQYF
v_call: TRBV12-3/TRBV12-4; cdr3_length: 13; j_call: TRBJ1-2; cdr3_aa: CASSPRPVYGYTF
v_call: TRBV7-9; cdr3_length: 14; j_call: TRBJ1-2; cdr3_aa: CASSPGPSSYGYTF
v_call: TRBV6-1; cdr3_length: 18; j_call: TRBJ2-7; cdr3_aa: CASSGPTAARQGLHEQYF
v_call: TRBV10-3; cdr3_length: 16; j_call: TRBJ2-1; cdr3_aa: CAISAGLRSLYNEQFF
v_call: TRBV19; cdr3_length: 14; j_call: TRBJ1-1; cdr3_aa: CASTRGGGYTEAFF
v_call: TRBV6-5; cdr3_length: 12; j_call: TRBJ1-1; cdr3_aa: CASSSLAAEAFF
v_call: TRBV2; cdr3_length: 12; j_call: TRBJ1-5; cdr3_aa: CASSEAPRLWHF
v_call: TRBV27; cdr3_length: 13; j_call: TRBJ1-2; cdr3_aa: CASSLGRHGGYTF
v_call: TRBV6-2/TRBV6-3; cdr3_length: 13; j_call: TRBJ2-1; cdr3_aa: CASRGQGLDEQFF
v_call: TRBV27; cdr3_length: 15; j_call: TRBJ2-1; cdr3_aa: CASSLSRGSYNEQFF
v_call: TRBV19; cdr3_length: 13; j_call: TRBJ1-1; cdr3_aa: CASSGVGSTEAFF
v_call: TRBV27; cdr3_length: 15; j_call: TRBJ2-7; cdr3_aa: CASSLSQGGTYEQYF
v_call: TRBV6-2/TRBV6-3; cdr3_length: 15; j_call: TRBJ1-5; cdr3_aa: CASRPGTGVGQPQHF
v_call: TRBV7-8; cdr3_length: 15; j_call: TRBJ2-3; cdr3_aa: CASSLPPWTGDTQYF
v_call: TRBV4-2; cdr3_length: 20; j_call: TRBJ1-4; cdr3_aa: CASSQKVGRVSSKTPEKLFF
v_call: TRBV19; cdr3_length: 14; j_call: TRBJ1-1; cdr3_aa: CASNPRMGYTEAFF
v_call: TRBV4-2; cdr3_length: 18; j_call: TRBJ2-3; cdr3_aa: CASSQDQDGSGVTDTQYF
v_call: TRBV19; cdr3_length: 14; j_call: TRBJ1-5; cdr3_aa: CASRTTGRFQPQHF
v_call: TRBV13; cdr3_length: 20; j_call: TRBJ1-1; cdr3_aa: CASSSDFSGTKEPGDTEAFF